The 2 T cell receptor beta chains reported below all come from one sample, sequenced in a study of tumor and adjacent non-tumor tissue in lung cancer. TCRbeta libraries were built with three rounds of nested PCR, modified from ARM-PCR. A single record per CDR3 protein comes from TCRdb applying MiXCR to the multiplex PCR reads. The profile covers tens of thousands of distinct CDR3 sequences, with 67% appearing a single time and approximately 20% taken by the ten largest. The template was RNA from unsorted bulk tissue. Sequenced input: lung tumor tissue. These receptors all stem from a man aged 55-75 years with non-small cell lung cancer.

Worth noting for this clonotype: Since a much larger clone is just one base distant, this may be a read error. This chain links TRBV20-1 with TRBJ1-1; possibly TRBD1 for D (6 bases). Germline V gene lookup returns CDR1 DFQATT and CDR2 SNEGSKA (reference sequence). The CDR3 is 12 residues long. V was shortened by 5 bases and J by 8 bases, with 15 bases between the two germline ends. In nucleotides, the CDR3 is TGCAGTGCTGGTGGACAGCCTCGCGAAGCTTTCTTT. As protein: CSAGGQPREAFF.

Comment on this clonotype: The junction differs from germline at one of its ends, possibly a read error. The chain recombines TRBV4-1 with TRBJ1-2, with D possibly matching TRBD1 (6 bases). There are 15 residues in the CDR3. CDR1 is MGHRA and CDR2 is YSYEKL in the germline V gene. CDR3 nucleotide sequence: TGCGCCAGCAGCCAAGGTCGGCCGGGGGCATATGGCTACGCCTTC. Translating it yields CASSQGRPGAYGYAF.